This passage covers 24 T cell receptor beta chains from one sample sequenced in a study of blood T cell repertoires in COVID-19. Libraries were prepared by immunoSEQ multiplex PCR; TCRdb keeps only in-frame clonotypes and omits some of them. The profile covers roughly 240,000 clones, with 65% to 90% appearing a single time and around 9.8% taken by the ten largest. Material: PBMCs or T cells enriched from blood (not recorded which). The receptors come from a woman in her forties or fifties with acute COVID-19.

The chain has TRBV4-1 and TRBJ2-1, with 7 bases lining up with TRBD2. This CDR3 has 18 residues. V shed 2 bases, J shed 0 bases, and the junction held 10 bases outside the gene matches. Germline-derived CDR1 and CDR2 are MGHRA and YSYEKL. The CDR3 sequence is CASSQNRQGGSSYNEQFF. The CDR3 nucleotides are TGCGCCAGCAGCCAAAACCGCCAGGGCGGGAGCTCCTACAATGAGCAGTTCTTC.

The CDR3 DNA sequence: TGTGCCAGCAGCACCCGACAGGGGAACACCGGGGAGCTGTTTTTT. It specifies CASSTRQGNTGELFF. V usage is TRBV7-6 and J usage is TRBJ2-2, with 7 bases that match TRBD1. The J segment lost 1 base and the V segment lost 5 bases, leaving 4 bases of the junction unmatched. Germline V gene sequence: CDR1 SGHVS, CDR2 FNYEAQ. The CDR3 runs 15 residues.

V and J are TRBV19 and TRBJ2-7, with 7 bases lining up with TRBD2. The CDR3 length is 15 residues. Per germline, CDR1 LNHDA and CDR2 SQIVND (reference sequence). J was trimmed by 5 bases and V by 3 bases; bases with no gene match: 10. The CDR3 DNA is TGTGCCAGTAGTATTTATTGGGAGGGATCCCACGAGCAGTACTTC. Its translation: CASSIYWEGSHEQYF.

The chain carries TRBV12-5 and TRBJ1-2; 11 nucleotides line up with TRBD1. The CDR3 totals 16 residues. The junction had 5 bases not matched to a gene; V was cut back by 1 base and J by 4 bases. Germline V gene lookup returns CDR1 LGHNT and CDR2 FRNRAP. As DNA, the CDR3 is TGTGCTAGTGGTTTGGCTCTCGGGACAGGGGGCTATGGCTACACCTTC. It encodes CASGLALGTGGYGYTF.

The chain combines TRBV7-2 with TRBJ1-1; 7 bases match TRBD1. The CDR3 is 12 residues long. V lost 4 bases and J lost 8; bases outside the gene matches: 4. Looked up from germline, CDR1 is SGHTA and CDR2 is FQGNSA. The CDR3 reads CASSSGGLEAFF. DNA for the CDR3: TGTGCCAGCAGCTCAGGGGGATTGGAAGCTTTCTTT.

The rearrangement links TRBV10-3 to TRBJ1-1, with 9 bases identical to TRBD1. V shed 11 bases, J shed 1 base, and the junction held 14 bases outside the gene matches. Germline CDR1 and CDR2: ENHRY and SYGVKD. The CDR3 is 16 amino acids. CDR3 nucleotides: TGTGCCTCCAAGGGAGGAACGGACAGGGGGAACACTGAAGCTTTCTTT. Its protein product is CASKGGTDRGNTEAFF.

This clone was seen just once. This chain uses TRBV2 with TRBJ2-7, with D unresolved. Trimming took 7 bases from V and 7 from J, leaving 17 bases between them. CDR1 is SNHLY, CDR2 FYNNEI, per germline. This CDR3 region has 13 residues. The CDR3, as DNA: TGTGCCAGCAAAGACCCTGCTGACTGGGAGCAGTACTTC. Residues: CASKDPADWEQYF.

This chain joins TRBV10-3 and TRBJ1-2; the match to TRBD1 covers 10 bases. Germline CDR1 and CDR2: ENHRY and SYGVKD. This CDR3 has 15 amino acids. The V segment lost 4 bases and the J segment 3 bases; nucleotides outside the gene matches: 5. The CDR3 here is CAISVDRGLDYGYTF. The CDR3 DNA reads TGTGCCATCAGTGTCGACAGGGGGCTGGACTATGGCTACACCTTC.

The chain couples TRBV29-1 to TRBJ1-6, with 7 nucleotides matching TRBD1. V lost 4 bases to trimming and J lost 5 bases; unmatched junction nucleotides: 5. The length of the CDR3 is 14 residues. CDR1 is SQVTM and CDR2 is ANQGSEA in the germline V gene. CDR3 loop: CSVGSDRDNSPLHF. CDR3 nucleotides: TGCAGCGTTGGCTCCGACAGGGATAATTCACCCCTCCACTTT.

The table lists this clone with a count of one. V gene TRBV4-3 combines with J gene TRBJ1-4; 10 bases agree with TRBD1. V lost 3 bases to trimming and J lost 6 bases; unmatched junction nucleotides: 7. This CDR3 is built from 16 residues. In germline, CDR1 is LGHNA, CDR2 YSLEER. The CDR3 nucleotides read TGCGCCAGCAGCCAGTCCCCCGGGACAGGGGATGAAAAACTGTTTTTT. Amino acid sequence: CASSQSPGTGDEKLFF.

The V and J genes are TRBV20-1 and TRBJ1-5; D is unclear. Germline V gives CDR1 DFQATT, CDR2 SNEGSKA (reference sequence). This CDR3 contains 14 residues. Trimming removed 3 bases at V and 2 bases at J, with 11 bases between. The CDR3 nucleotides are TGCAGTGCTAGTCCCGAGGATCGCAATCAGCCCCAGCATTTT. Protein: CSASPEDRNQPQHF.

V and J are TRBV5-5 and TRBJ2-5; 8 bases align to TRBD2. Germline-derived CDR1 and CDR2 are SGHKS and YYEKEE (reference sequence). V lost 4 bases to trimming and J lost 7 bases; unmatched junction nucleotides: 18. The CDR3 extends over 17 amino acids. CDR3 in DNA: TGTGCCAGCAGCCCCCGGGGGAGCGGGGGCCACGTGGGGACCCAGTACTTC. Translating gives CASSPRGSGGHVGTQYF. The full variable domain, rest sourced from reference TRBV5-5 and TRBJ2-5, is DAGVTQSPTHLIKTRGQQVTLRCSPISGHKSVSWYQQVLGQGPQFIFQYYEKEERGRGNFPDRFSARQFPNYSSELNVNALLLGDSALYLCASSPRGSGGHVGTQYFGPGTRLLVL.

The rearrangement joins TRBV9 to TRBJ2-1; 7 bases map to TRBD1. CDR1 is SGDLS, CDR2 YYNGEE, per germline. This CDR3 spans 14 amino acids. Trimming at V came to 5 bases and at J to 8 bases, leaving 10 bases not matched to a gene. CDR3 sequence (DNA): TGTGCCAGCAGTACAGGGGACCGGCCCCATGAGCAGTTCTTC. Translation: CASSTGDRPHEQFF.

This clone was detected only a few times. The V call is TRBV12-3 or TRBV12-4, the J call TRBJ1-1; D may be TRBD1 (5 bases). Trimming pared 3 bases from V and 11 bases from J, leaving 16 bases between. CDR3 length: 13 amino acids. This CDR3 is CASSFYGGVGAFF. CDR3 nucleotides: TGTGCCAGCAGTTTTTATGGAGGGGTGGGGGCTTTCTTT.

As for this clone: The identical CDR3 is also encoded by other nucleotide sequences in the sample. The gene calls are TRBV12-3 or TRBV12-4 and TRBJ2-3, with D tentatively TRBD2 (5 bases). The CDR3 spans 12 residues. V dropped 7 bases and J dropped 3 bases, with 8 bases sitting between them. The CDR3 protein is CASNRGTDTQYF. The CDR3, as DNA: TGTGCCAGCAACCGCGGGACAGATACGCAGTATTTT.

This clone was detected only once. The chain recombines TRBV6-6 with TRBJ1-6; D may be TRBD1 (6 bases). Per germline, CDR1 MNHNY and CDR2 SVGAGI (reference sequence). Between the trimmed V and J ends, which lost 6 bases and 11 bases, there was a span of 20 bases. This CDR3 contains 15 residues. The CDR3 sequence: CASSRLQGLLTPLHF. As DNA, the CDR3 is TGTGCCAGCAGCCGATTACAGGGCCTTCTGACACCCCTCCACTTT.

The chain is built from TRBV30 and TRBJ1-5, with D tentatively TRBD1 (5 bases). Germline-derived CDR1 and CDR2 are GTSNPN and SVGIG (reference sequence). V lost 3 bases and J 4 bases, leaving 10 bases between the germline ends. The CDR3 extends over 13 amino acids. Here the CDR3 reads CAWRRPGNQPQHF. The CDR3 DNA sequence: TGTGCCTGGAGAAGGCCAGGGAATCAGCCCCAGCATTTT. The full variable domain, its missing parts supplied by reference TRBV30 and TRBJ1-5, is SQTIHQWPATLVQPVGSPLSLECTVEGTSNPNLYWYRQAAGRGLQLLFYSVGIGQISSEVPQNLSASRPQDRQFILSSKKLLLSDSGFYLCAWRRPGNQPQHFGDGTRLSIL.

The rearrangement links TRBV7-9 to TRBJ1-1; 8 bases align to TRBD1. CDR3 length: 14 amino acids. Germline assignment: CDR1 SEHNR and CDR2 FQNEAQ (reference sequence). The junction had 2 bases not matched to a gene; V was cut back by 1 base and J by 4 bases. DNA of the CDR3: TGTGCCAGCAGCTTAGAGCAGGGGGCCACTGAAGCTTTCTTT. This translates into CASSLEQGATEAFF. Combining the CDR3 with reference TRBV7-9 and TRBJ1-1 gives the whole variable domain DTGVSQNPRHKITKRGQNVTFRCDPISEHNRLYWYRQTLGQGPEFLTYFQNEAQLEKSRLLSDRFSAERPKGSFSTLEIQRTEQGDSAMYLCASSLEQGATEAFFGQGTRLTVV.

This chain joins TRBV27 and TRBJ1-6, with TRBD1 identical over 9 bases. Germline V gene lookup returns CDR1 MNHEY and CDR2 SMNVEV (reference sequence). J gave up 6 bases and V 5 bases, and 5 bases lay outside the gene matches. There are 15 residues in the CDR3. CDR3 sequence (DNA): TGTGCCAGCAGTACCCTGACAGGGGGTAATTCACCCCTCCACTTT. It specifies CASSTLTGGNSPLHF.

This CDR3 reads CASSPEIPEVAAGYTF. Written as DNA, the CDR3 is TGTGCCAGCTCACCAGAGATTCCGGAGGTGGCGGCTGGCTACACCTTC. V is TRBV18 and J is TRBJ1-2, with unresolved D. This CDR3 region has 16 residues. From germline, CDR1 is KGHSH and CDR2 LQKENI. Trimming took off 2 bases at V and 7 bases at J, with 20 bases between the two ends.

The V call is TRBV5-6, the J call TRBJ1-2, with D tentatively TRBD1 (6 bases). Germline CDR1 is SGHDT and CDR2 is YYEEEE. Trimming removed 5 bases from V and 3 bases from J, with 8 bases in between. The CDR3 sequence is 12 residues long. The CDR3 DNA is TGTGCCAGCAGTGAGGGGGACTATGGCTACACCTTC. This gives the protein CASSEGDYGYTF. The whole variable domain, filled in from reference TRBV5-6 and TRBJ1-2, reads DAGVTQSPTHLIKTRGQQVTLRCSPKSGHDTVSWYQQALGQGPQFIFQYYEEEERQRGNFPDRFSGHQFPNYSSELNVNALLLGDSALYLCASSEGDYGYTFGSGTRLTVV.

V gene TRBV7-8 combines with J gene TRBJ1-2; the D gene is possibly TRBD1 (6 bases). Germline V CDR1 and CDR2: SGHVS, FQNEAQ. The CDR3 is 15 residues long. Trimming removed 1 base at V and 1 base at J, with 10 bases between. Written as DNA, the CDR3 is TGTGCCAGCAGCTTAGGTCAGGGGTTTAACTATGGCTACACCTTC. Amino acid sequence: CASSLGQGFNYGYTF.

V gene TRBV13 combines with J gene TRBJ2-7, with D possibly matching TRBD2 (6 bases). The germline gives CDR1 PRHDT, CDR2 FYEKMQ (reference sequence). Trimming shortened V by 3 bases and J by 3 bases, and 15 bases separated the two germline ends. The CDR3 length is 15 residues. CDR3 sequence (DNA): TGTGCCAGCAGCTTCTCATCGGGGGATAACTACGAGCAGTACTTC. This sequence encodes CASSFSSGDNYEQYF.

J is TRBJ1-4 and V is TRBV4-1; 12 bases line up with TRBD1. The CDR3 has 16 amino acids. The trim removed 3 bases at V and 8 bases at J, leaving 7 bases unmatched. Looked up from germline, CDR1 is MGHRA and CDR2 is YSYEKL. CDR3 in amino acids: CASSHPGTGGREKLFF. CDR3 sequence (DNA): TGCGCCAGCAGCCACCCCGGGACAGGGGGCAGAGAAAAACTGTTTTTT.